This T cell receptor beta chain is from a study of blood T cells in healthy people across ages. Study observations and caveats: Naive T cell percentage and TCR beta diversity correlated strongly.

This clonotype was picked up one time. No antigen is known for it. A second PCR of 7 to 11 cycles used a sample-barcoded 5' primer and a J-beta primer mix. TCRdb called the 5' RACE reads again in MiXCR, with one record for every CDR3 protein. The sample records more than 450,000 distinct CDR3 sequences, 27% being singletons. Another study also made use of these data, one on T cells of mothers and their children. As that report states: Reads recorded for TCR beta CDR3 numbered over 8.5 million per mother and several million per child. Unrelated mother-child pairs always had slightly, but never significantly, lower normalized overlap than related pairs. Detection yielded no persistent microchimeric T cell clones.

Sequencing was carried out using blood. The source of this sequence is a boy aged 2 to 10 in good health.

The CDR3 region has the DNA TGTGCCAGCAGGGGACAGGGGAGTGGCTACACCTTC. Translated, it gives CASRGQGSGYTF. The chain has TRBV6-6 and TRBJ1-2; 10 bases are a match to TRBD1. V gave up 6 bases and J gave up 7 bases; unmatched junction bases: 2. The germline gives CDR1 MNHNY, CDR2 SVGAGI (reference sequence). The CDR3 runs 12 residues.